This T cell receptor beta chain was observed in a study of blood T cell repertoires in COVID-19. The CDR3 length is 14 residues. The V and J ends lost 5 bases and 3 bases respectively, with 13 bases between them. Germline V gene lookup returns CDR1 SGHDN and CDR2 FVKESK. This table comes from immunoSEQ multiplex PCR, and its TCRdb copy is limited to in-frame clones, with some not included. The table has fewer than 200,000 clones, 80% to 85% seen once. This TCR was sampled from a woman older than 75 with active or convalescent COVID-19. The sequencing sample was made of peripheral blood. V usage is TRBV14 and J usage is TRBJ1-1, with a possible D match to TRBD1 (6 bases). CDR3 in DNA: TGTGCCAGCAGCGCCAGGGGCGAATACACTGAAGCTTTCTTT. It yields the protein CASSARGEYTEAFF. Full variable domain (remainder filled in from reference TRBV14 and TRBJ1-1): EAGVTQFPSHSVIEKGQTVTLRCDPISGHDNLYWYRRVMGKEIKFLLHFVKESKQDESGMPNNRFLAERTGGTYSTLKVQPAELEDSGVYFCASSARGEYTEAFFGQGTRLTVV.